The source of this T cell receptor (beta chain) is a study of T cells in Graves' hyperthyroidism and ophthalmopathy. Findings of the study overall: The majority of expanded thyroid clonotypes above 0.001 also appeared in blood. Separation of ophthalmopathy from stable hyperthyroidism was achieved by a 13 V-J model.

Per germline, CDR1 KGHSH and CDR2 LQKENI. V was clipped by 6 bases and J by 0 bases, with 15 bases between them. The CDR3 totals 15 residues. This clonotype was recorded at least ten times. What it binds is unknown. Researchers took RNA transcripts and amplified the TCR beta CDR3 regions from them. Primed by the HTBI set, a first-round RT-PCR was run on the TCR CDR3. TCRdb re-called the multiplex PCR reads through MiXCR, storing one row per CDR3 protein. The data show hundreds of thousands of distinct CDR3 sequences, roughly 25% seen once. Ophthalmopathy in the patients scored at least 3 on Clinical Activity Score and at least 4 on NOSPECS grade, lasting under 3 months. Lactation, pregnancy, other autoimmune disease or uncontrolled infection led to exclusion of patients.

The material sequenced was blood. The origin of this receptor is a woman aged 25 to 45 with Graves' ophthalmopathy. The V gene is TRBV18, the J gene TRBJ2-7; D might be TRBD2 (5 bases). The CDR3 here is CASSLRDRGSYEQYF. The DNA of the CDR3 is TGTGCCAGCTCCCTAAGGGATCGGGGCTCCTACGAGCAGTACTTC.